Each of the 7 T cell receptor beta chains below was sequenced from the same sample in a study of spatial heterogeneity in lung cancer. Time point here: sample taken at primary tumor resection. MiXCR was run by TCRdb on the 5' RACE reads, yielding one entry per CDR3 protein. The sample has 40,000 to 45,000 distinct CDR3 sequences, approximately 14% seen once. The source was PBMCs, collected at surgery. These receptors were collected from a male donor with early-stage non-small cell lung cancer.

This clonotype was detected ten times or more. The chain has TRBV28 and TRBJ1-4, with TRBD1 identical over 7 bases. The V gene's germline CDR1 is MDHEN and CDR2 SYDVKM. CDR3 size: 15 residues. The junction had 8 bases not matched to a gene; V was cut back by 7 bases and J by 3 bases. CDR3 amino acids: CASIESGTANEKLFF. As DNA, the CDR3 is TGTGCCAGCATCGAGAGCGGGACAGCTAATGAAAAACTGTTTTTT.

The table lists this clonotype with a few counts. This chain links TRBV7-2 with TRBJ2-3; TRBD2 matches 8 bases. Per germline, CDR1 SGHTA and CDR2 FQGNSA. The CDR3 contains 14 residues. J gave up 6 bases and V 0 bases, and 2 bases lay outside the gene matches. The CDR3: CASSLASGMDTQYF. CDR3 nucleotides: TGTGCCAGCAGCTTAGCTAGCGGGATGGATACGCAGTATTTT.

CDR3 residues: CASSVSDEQFF. The CDR3 DNA is TGTGCCAGCAGCGTATCCGATGAGCAGTTCTTC. The chain employs TRBV9 and TRBJ2-1; D is uncertain. This CDR3 has 11 amino acids. Germline V gene data show CDR1 as SGDLS and CDR2 as YYNGEE. Trimming removed 1 base from V and 8 bases from J, with 4 bases in between.

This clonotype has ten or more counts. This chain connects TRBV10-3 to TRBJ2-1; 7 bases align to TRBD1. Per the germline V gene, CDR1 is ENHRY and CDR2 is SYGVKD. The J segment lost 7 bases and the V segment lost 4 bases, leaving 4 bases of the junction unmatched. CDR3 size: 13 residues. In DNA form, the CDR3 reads TGTGCCATCAGTGGACAGGGAAATAATGAGCAGTTCTTC. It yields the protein CAISGQGNNEQFF.

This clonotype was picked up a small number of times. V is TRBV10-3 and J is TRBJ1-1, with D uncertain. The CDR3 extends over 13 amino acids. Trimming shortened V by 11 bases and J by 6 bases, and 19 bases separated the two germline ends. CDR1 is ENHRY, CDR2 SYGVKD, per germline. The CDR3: CAARRPGSSEAFF. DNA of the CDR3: TGTGCCGCTCGGAGGCCGGGTTCTTCTGAAGCTTTCTTT.

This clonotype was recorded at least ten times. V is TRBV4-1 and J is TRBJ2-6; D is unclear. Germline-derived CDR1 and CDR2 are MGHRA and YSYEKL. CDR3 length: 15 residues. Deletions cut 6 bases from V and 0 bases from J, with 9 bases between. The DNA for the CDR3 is TGCGCCAGCAGAACCAGGCTCTCTGGGGCCAACGTCCTGACTTTC. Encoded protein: CASRTRLSGANVLTF.

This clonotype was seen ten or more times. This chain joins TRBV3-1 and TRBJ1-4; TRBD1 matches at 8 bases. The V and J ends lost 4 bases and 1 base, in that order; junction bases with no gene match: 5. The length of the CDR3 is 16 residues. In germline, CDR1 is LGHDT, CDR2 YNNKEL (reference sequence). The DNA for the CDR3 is TGTGCCAGCAGCCCCTACAGGGGGGTAACTAATGAAAAACTGTTTTTT. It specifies CASSPYRGVTNEKLFF.